This note documents a single T cell receptor (beta chain) sequence. The data originate from a study of cytomegalovirus exposure and HLA in healthy donors. V was shortened by 0 bases and J by 0 bases, with 7 bases between the two germline ends. The CDR3 length is 14 residues. Germline V gene sequence: CDR1 SGHRS, CDR2 YFSETQ. The PCR made use of 60 Vbeta and 13 Jbeta primers. Data came from immunoSEQ multiplex PCR; TCRdb stores just in-frame clones and leaves some out. This repertoire shows about 98,000 clones, over 80% found once; its top ten account for under 4.5%. Sequencing used PBMCs. This sequence was found in a female donor in good health and CMV-seropositive. This sequence joins TRBV5-1 and TRBJ2-7; no firm D call. For the CDR3, the DNA is TGCGCCAGCAGCTTGGCCGACACCTCCTACGAGCAGTACTTC. Encoded protein: CASSLADTSYEQYF.